The TCR beta chain under discussion was sequenced for a study of technical replicates of blood from several donors. Profiling relied on immunoSEQ multiplex PCR, and the TCRdb table lists in-frame clones only, not all of them. Here the sample spans around 50,000 clones, around 90% being singletons. The V segment lost 6 bases and the J segment 3 bases; nucleotides outside the gene matches: 7. This CDR3 region has 15 residues. Per germline, CDR1 MNHEY and CDR2 SVGAGI. This sequence originates from a human donor in good health. Some clones in this sample may be carry-over from other donors' samples. The chain uses TRBV6-5 and TRBJ1-2; 10 bases align to TRBD1. The sample taken for sequencing was PBMCs. The CDR3 bases are TGTGCCAGCAGAGAGACAGGGGGCAGAGACTATGGCTACACCTTC. It specifies CASRETGGRDYGYTF.